The clone carrying this TCR beta chain turned up a few times. This record comes from a study of patients and donors after allogeneic stem cell transplantation. The length of the CDR3 is 12 residues. V shed 7 bases and J shed 8 bases, with 15 bases lying between them. TCRdb re-analysed the RT-PCR reads in MiXCR, keeping a single row per CDR3 protein. The table includes some 960,000 distinct CDR3 sequences, around 17% detected once. The sequencing sample was made of blood, either unsorted or a sorted T cell fraction (not recorded which). The chain joins TRBV12-3 or TRBV12-4 to TRBJ2-7; D gene uncertain. The TCR was taken from a human donor who was either an allogeneic HSCT recipient or a stem cell or donor lymphocyte infusion donor (not recorded which). It is not recorded whose cells these are; they may come from a transplant donor. CDR3 region: CASTSSRSKQYF. The CDR3 DNA is TGTGCCAGCACGTCTTCCCGTTCGAAGCAGTACTTC.